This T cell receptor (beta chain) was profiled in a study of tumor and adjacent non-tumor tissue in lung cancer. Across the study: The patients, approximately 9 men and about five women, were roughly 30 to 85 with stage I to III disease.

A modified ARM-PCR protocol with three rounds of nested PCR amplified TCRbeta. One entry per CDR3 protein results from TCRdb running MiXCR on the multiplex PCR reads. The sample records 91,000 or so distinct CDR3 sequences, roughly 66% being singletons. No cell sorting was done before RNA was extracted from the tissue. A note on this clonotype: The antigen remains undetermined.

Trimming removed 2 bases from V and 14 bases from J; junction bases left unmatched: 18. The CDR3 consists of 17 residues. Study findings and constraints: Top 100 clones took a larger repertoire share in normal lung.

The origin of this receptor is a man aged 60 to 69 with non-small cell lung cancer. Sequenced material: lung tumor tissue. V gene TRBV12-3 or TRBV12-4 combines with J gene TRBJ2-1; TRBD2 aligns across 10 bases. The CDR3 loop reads CASSLHPSGGPYNGKFF. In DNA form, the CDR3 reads TGTGCCAGCAGTTTACATCCTAGCGGGGGACCGTACAATGGGAAGTTCTTC.